This TCR beta chain was found in a study of shared clonotypes between healthy human individuals. Findings and limits, study-wide: Few donors limited the genetic and exposure-history diversity represented. Clonotypes shared by all four sorted-subset donors had higher generation probabilities than non-shared clonotypes. Naive CD4 clonotypes were shared across several donors at approximately 5.3%.

This table comes from immunoSEQ multiplex PCR, and its TCRdb copy is limited to in-frame clones, with some not included. The table has roughly 2,300,000 clones, approximately 90% seen once. J was trimmed by 7 bases and V by 0 bases; bases with no gene match: 6. The CDR3 sequence is 15 residues long. Germline-derived CDR1 and CDR2 are SGDLS and YYNGEE. As for this clone: The antigen remains undetermined.

The specimen was naive CD4+ T cells from PBMCs. Subset reported: CD45RA+ positively selected. The receptor's source is a man younger than 35 in good health. Some clones in this sample may be carry-over from other donors' samples. V usage is TRBV9 and J usage is TRBJ2-2; the match to TRBD2 covers 7 bases. The CDR3 loop is CASSVESGGLGELFF. The DNA of the CDR3 is TGTGCCAGCAGCGTAGAGTCGGGAGGCCTCGGGGAGCTGTTTTTT.